A selection of T cell receptor beta chains follows, all from one sample in a study of regulatory T cells in long-lasting Graves disease. A single record per CDR3 protein comes from TCRdb applying MiXCR to the multiplex PCR reads. The table records about 470,000 distinct CDR3 sequences, about a fifth of them present only once. The starting material was peripheral blood mononuclear cells (PBMCs), obtained when the disease was refractory, from a patient treated with antithyroid drugs. The receptors derive from a female donor with Graves disease. CDR3s include the opening cysteine and the closing phenylalanine or tryptophan. D genes are given only for firm matches. Part of the rows lack a size; the others show once, few, many or a class for expanded clones.

J gene,V gene,D gene,clone size,CDR3 length,CDR3 DNA,CDR3 protein
TRBJ1-2,TRBV12-3/TRBV12-4,NA,many,15,TGTGCCAGCAGAGCTGCTGGACAGACTAACTATGGCTACACCTTC,CASRAAGQTNYGYTF
TRBJ2-1,TRBV5-1,NA,NA,14,TGCGCCAGCAGCCGCCATGGGACCTACAATGAGCAGTTCTTC,CASSRHGTYNEQFF
TRBJ2-2,TRBV29-1,NA,NA,14,TGCAGCGTTGCAACAGGGGCGGAGGGCGGGGAGCTGTTTTTT,CSVATGAEGGELFF
TRBJ2-2,TRBV24-1,NA,few,13,TGTGCCACCAGTGATTTTAACACCGGGGAGCTGTTTTTT,CATSDFNTGELFF
TRBJ1-6,TRBV9,TRBD1,few,15,TGTGCCAGCAGCGTAGGTGGGACAGGGAGCTCACCCCTCCACTTT,CASSVGGTGSSPLHF
TRBJ2-5,TRBV6-1,TRBD2,NA,19,TGTGCCAGCAGCATCAGGGGCGGGAGGGCCTTAGGATTCGTAGAGACCCAGTACTTC,CASSIRGGRALGFVETQYF
TRBJ2-5,TRBV13,TRBD2,NA,14,TGTGCCAGCAGCTTAGAGCGGGGGGGGGAGACCCAGTACTTC,CASSLERGGETQYF
TRBJ2-1,TRBV11-2,TRBD2,many,15,TGTGCCAGCAGCTCCACCGCGGGGGTCATTAATGAGCAGTTCTTC,CASSSTAGVINEQFF
TRBJ2-2,TRBV3-1,TRBD1,few,16,TGTGCCAGCAGCCAATTCGGGACAGGGACCACCGGGGAGCTGTTTTTT,CASSQFGTGTTGELFF
TRBJ2-7,TRBV28,TRBD1,many,14,TGTGCCAGCACCACCGGGACAGGGGACTACGAGCAGTACTTC,CASTTGTGDYEQYF